This is a list of T cell receptor beta chains from one sample in a study of T cell responses to AZD1222 COVID-19 vaccine. Method: immunoSEQ multiplex PCR; TCRdb's copy keeps in-frame clones and lacks some. The sample has about 85,000 clones, 80% to 90% seen once. The source material was peripheral blood, sampled on day 0 of AZD1222 vaccination. The source of these receptors is an adult in good health. CDR3s include the opening cysteine and the closing phenylalanine or tryptophan. D genes are given only for firm matches. The size entry is marked missing in some rows and otherwise reads once, few, many or a size class.

v_gene: TRBV27; d_gene: NA; j_gene: TRBJ2-7; abundance: NA; CDR3aa: CASSLRRALSYEQYF; CDR3nt: TGTGCCAGCAGTTTACGGCGGGCCCTCTCCTACGAGCAGTACTTC
v_gene: TRBV10-2; d_gene: NA; j_gene: TRBJ1-1; abundance: NA; CDR3aa: CASRTVNTEAFF; CDR3nt: TGCGCCAGCAGGACAGTGAACACTGAAGCTTTCTTT
v_gene: TRBV12-3/TRBV12-4; d_gene: NA; j_gene: TRBJ1-1; abundance: NA; CDR3aa: CATTLRLGAEAFF; CDR3nt: TGTGCCACCACCCTCAGGTTGGGCGCTGAAGCTTTCTTT
v_gene: TRBV12-3/TRBV12-4; d_gene: NA; j_gene: TRBJ1-1; abundance: NA; CDR3aa: CASSFIRARTFF; CDR3nt: TGTGCCAGCAGTTTTATTAGGGCCAGGACTTTCTTT
v_gene: TRBV2; d_gene: NA; j_gene: TRBJ2-5; abundance: NA; CDR3aa: CASNRGLTQETQYF; CDR3nt: TGTGCCAGCAACCGGGGACTGACGCAAGAGACCCAGTACTTC
v_gene: TRBV20-1; d_gene: TRBD1; j_gene: TRBJ2-5; abundance: NA; CDR3aa: CSASGGQGKETQYF; CDR3nt: TGCAGTGCTAGTGGAGGACAGGGGAAAGAGACCCAGTACTTC
v_gene: TRBV6-5; d_gene: TRBD1; j_gene: TRBJ2-5; abundance: few; CDR3aa: CASSYSRDRAETQYF; CDR3nt: TGTGCCAGCAGTTACTCGAGGGACAGAGCCGAGACCCAGTACTTC
v_gene: TRBV28; d_gene: NA; j_gene: TRBJ1-1; abundance: NA; CDR3aa: CASSQTHRVYTEAFF; CDR3nt: TGTGCCAGCAGCCAGACCCACAGGGTATACACTGAAGCTTTCTTT
v_gene: TRBV19; d_gene: NA; j_gene: TRBJ2-7; abundance: NA; CDR3aa: CASSPGHFSSYEQYF; CDR3nt: TGTGCCAGTAGCCCGGGACACTTCTCCTCCTACGAGCAGTACTTC
v_gene: TRBV7-2; d_gene: NA; j_gene: TRBJ1-3; abundance: NA; CDR3aa: CASSLAAGPWDTIYF; CDR3nt: TGTGCCAGCAGCTTAGCGGCGGGACCTTGGGACACCATATATTTT
v_gene: TRBV15; d_gene: TRBD1; j_gene: TRBJ1-4; abundance: NA; CDR3aa: CATSRPTTGVVEKLFF; CDR3nt: TGTGCCACCAGCAGACCGACGACAGGGGTGGTTGAAAAACTGTTTTTT
v_gene: TRBV6-5; d_gene: NA; j_gene: TRBJ1-2; abundance: NA; CDR3aa: CASRFDRNYGYTF; CDR3nt: TGTGCCAGCAGGTTTGACAGGAACTATGGCTACACCTTC
v_gene: TRBV3-1/TRBV3-2; d_gene: TRBD1; j_gene: TRBJ1-2; abundance: NA; CDR3aa: CASSQEGQGRGYTF; CDR3nt: TGTGCCAGCAGCCAAGAAGGACAGGGCAGAGGCTACACCTTC
v_gene: TRBV5-1; d_gene: NA; j_gene: TRBJ2-6; abundance: NA; CDR3aa: CASSLSRDPGANVLTF; CDR3nt: TGCGCCAGCAGCTTAAGCAGGGACCCTGGGGCCAACGTCCTGACTTTC
v_gene: TRBV5-1; d_gene: NA; j_gene: TRBJ1-6; abundance: NA; CDR3aa: CASGVGTAENSPLHF; CDR3nt: TGCGCCAGCGGAGTCGGGACGGCGGAGAATTCACCCCTCCACTTT
v_gene: TRBV28; d_gene: NA; j_gene: TRBJ2-7; abundance: NA; CDR3aa: CASSFPGQSYEQYF; CDR3nt: TGTGCCAGCAGTTTTCCGGGACAATCCTACGAGCAGTACTTC
v_gene: TRBV28; d_gene: TRBD1; j_gene: TRBJ2-1; abundance: NA; CDR3aa: CASSLSSRTGANEQFF; CDR3nt: TGTGCCAGCAGTTTAAGTTCTCGGACAGGGGCAAATGAGCAGTTCTTC
v_gene: TRBV14; d_gene: NA; j_gene: TRBJ2-1; abundance: NA; CDR3aa: CASSLLMQGLSSYNEQFF; CDR3nt: TGTGCCAGCAGCCTGTTGATGCAGGGCCTGAGCTCCTACAATGAGCAGTTCTTC